These 5 T cell receptor beta chains share one sample of origin, sequenced in a study of control samples from healthy donors and cancer patients. The repertoire was sequenced with immunoSEQ multiplex PCR; TCRdb's copy has only in-frame clones and lacks some. The sample records about 410,000 clones, approximately 90% being singletons. Material for sequencing was PBMCs. The receptors were sampled from a man between 35 and 55 years old with head and neck cancer.

This chain uses TRBV19 with TRBJ2-1; D unclear. This CDR3 is 15 amino acids long. Germline CDR1 and CDR2: LNHDA and SQIVND (reference sequence). With 1 base removed from V and 1 base from J, the gap between germline ends came to 8 bases. This CDR3 reads CASSIGSPSYNEQFF. The CDR3 nucleotides read TGTGCCAGTAGTATAGGGTCCCCTTCCTACAATGAGCAGTTCTTC.

The CDR3 nucleotides are TGTGCCAGCAGTTTTCAGACGGGAGAGATTTACACCGGGGAGCTGTTTTTT. This translates into CASSFQTGEIYTGELFF. This chain links TRBV27 with TRBJ2-2, with a weak D call TRBD2 (6 bases). V lost 3 bases and J lost 3, with 17 bases in between. Per germline, CDR1 MNHEY and CDR2 SMNVEV (reference sequence). The CDR3 runs 17 residues.

This chain connects TRBV28 to TRBJ2-5; D perhaps matches TRBD1 (6 bases). The CDR3 totals 15 residues. The germline V gene has CDR1 MDHEN and CDR2 SYDVKM. Trimming stripped 11 bases from V and 3 bases from J, with 22 bases between. The CDR3 nucleotides read TGTGCCTCTGCCCGGGCAGGGGCGAGTAAAGAGACCCAGTACTTC. Protein product: CASARAGASKETQYF.

For this clone: The same CDR3 arises from other DNA sequences in this sample as well. The chain employs TRBV19 and TRBJ1-5; 8 nucleotides align to TRBD1. Per germline, CDR1 LNHDA and CDR2 SQIVND (reference sequence). V dropped 5 bases and J dropped 2; count of bases not matched to a gene: 2. The CDR3 sequence is 14 residues long. CDR3 sequence (DNA): TGTGCCAGTAGTGTGACAGGGGGCAATCAGCCCCAGCATTTT. This codes for CASSVTGGNQPQHF.

The chain has TRBV27 and TRBJ2-2; maybe TRBD1 (5 bases). CDR1 is MNHEY, CDR2 SMNVEV, per germline (reference sequence). This CDR3 has 14 amino acids. V was cut by 2 bases and J by 8 bases, with 12 bases left in between. The CDR3, as DNA: TGTGCCAGCAGTTTAAAATCAGGGCCGGGGGAGCTGTTTTTT. It encodes CASSLKSGPGELFF.